Listed here are 27 T cell receptor beta chains from one sample, sequenced in a study of T cells after yellow fever vaccination (dated by TCRdb to the late 2010s). The library was built by means of 5' RACE. TCRdb shows the sequencer as Illumina NovaSeq 6000. The public reads were reanalyzed by TCRdb: fastp trimming at Q25, MiXCR alignment, in-frame beta chains only. Each entry is one CDR3 protein sequence, shown with its most common DNA and genes. The sample table holds about 340,000 distinct CDR3 sequences, of which about 4% were seen once. More than 20% of the sample belongs to the ten largest clones. The meaning of the sample's treatment or condition label: live attenuated yellow fever vaccine strain. The sample here was PBMCs, taken 5 days after the yellow fever booster vaccination. Every receptor here comes from a man between 18 and 29 years old who received the YFV17D yellow fever vaccine.

The V gene is TRBV6-2 or TRBV6-3, the J gene TRBJ2-1; D could derive from TRBD1 or TRBD2 (6 bases each). The CDR3 spans 15 residues. Per germline, CDR1 MNHEY and CDR2 SVGEGT. The ends were cut back, 10 bases at V and 5 bases at J, with 21 bases in the middle. As DNA, the CDR3 is TGTGCCAAACTCCGACGGGGGCCCTGGAACAATGAGCAGTTCTTC. This sequence encodes CAKLRRGPWNNEQFF.

This clonotype was counted only a few times. This chain connects TRBV24-1 to TRBJ2-3, with 8 bases matching TRBD1. The CDR3 sequence is 15 residues long. Trimming cost V 4 bases and J 1 base; bases outside gene matches: 3. Germline V CDR1 and CDR2: KGHDR, SFDVKD. CDR3 nucleotide sequence: TGTGCCACCAGTGACGACAGGGGCCGCACAGATACGCAGTATTTT. The encoded protein is CATSDDRGRTDTQYF.

The chain has TRBV12-3 or TRBV12-4 and TRBJ2-5; TRBD1 matches 9 bases. Trimming removed 5 bases from V and 6 bases from J; junction bases left unmatched: 7. The CDR3 runs to 14 residues. Written as DNA, the CDR3 is TGTGCCAGCAGTCCGGGACAGGGTGAAAAGACCCAGTACTTC. Translation: CASSPGQGEKTQYF.

This clonotype turned up a few times. The chain couples TRBV6-5 to TRBJ1-5, with TRBD1 matching over 8 bases. The CDR3 totals 17 residues. Germline values: CDR1 MNHEY, CDR2 SVGAGI. J was trimmed by 4 bases and V by 7 bases; bases with no gene match: 15. This CDR3 is CASTHSSTGGINQPQHF. The DNA for the CDR3 is TGTGCCAGCACCCACTCCAGTACAGGGGGTATTAATCAGCCCCAGCATTTT.

The J gene is TRBJ2-1, the V gene TRBV5-1, with 9 bases aligning to TRBD1. From germline, CDR1 is SGHRS and CDR2 YFSETQ. The CDR3 runs to 16 residues. Trimming at V came to 2 bases and at J to 6 bases, leaving 9 bases not matched to a gene. Here the CDR3 reads CASSFLPRDRANEQFF. The CDR3 region has the DNA TGCGCCAGCAGCTTTTTACCGAGGGACAGGGCCAATGAGCAGTTCTTC.

This clonotype has ten or more counts. The V and J genes are TRBV5-1 and TRBJ1-1; D is possibly TRBD1 (5 bases). V lost 4 bases to trimming and J lost 6 bases, with 19 bases between them. Germline V gene data show CDR1 as SGHRS and CDR2 as YFSETQ. The CDR3 is 15 residues long. The CDR3 is CASSQEGAQGPEAFF. CDR3 bases: TGCGCCAGCAGCCAAGAGGGCGCTCAGGGCCCTGAAGCTTTCTTT. Variable domain in full (rest from reference TRBV5-1 and TRBJ1-1): KAGVTQTPRYLIKTRGQQVTLSCSPISGHRSVSWYQQTPGQGLQFLFEYFSETQRNKGNFPGRFSGRQFSNSRSEMNVSTLELGDSALYLCASSQEGAQGPEAFFGQGTRLTVV.

This clonotype was recorded at least ten times. The rearrangement joins TRBV7-9 to TRBJ2-2; D unresolved. This CDR3 region has 15 residues. Germline CDR1 reads SEHNR; CDR2 reads FQNEAQ (reference sequence). V was clipped by 2 bases and J by 0 bases, with 7 bases between them. The CDR3 sequence: CASSLRTANTGELFF. Written as DNA, the CDR3 is TGTGCCAGCAGCTTAAGGACCGCGAACACCGGGGAGCTGTTTTTT.

This clonotype was observed a handful of times. The chain couples TRBV20-1 to TRBJ1-2, with 9 nucleotides matching TRBD1. The CDR3 totals 16 residues. Trimming cost V 5 bases and J 3 bases; bases outside gene matches: 13. Germline V gene lookup returns CDR1 DFQATT and CDR2 SNEGSKA (reference sequence). The CDR3 protein is CSAGEAHRGRDYGYTF. CDR3 sequence (DNA): TGCAGTGCTGGCGAGGCCCACAGGGGGCGAGACTATGGCTACACCTTC.

In its sample, this clonotype was seen a few times. V gene TRBV6-5 combines with J gene TRBJ2-1; D possibly corresponds to TRBD2 (5 bases). This CDR3 comprises 15 residues. Trimming cost V 1 base and J 7 bases, with 14 bases left between them. Germline lookup yields CDR1 MNHEY and CDR2 SVGAGI. In nucleotides, the CDR3 is TGTGCCAGCAGTTACTACGGGATAGGGAATAATGAGCAGTTCTTC. This encodes CASSYYGIGNNEQFF.

This clonotype appeared many times. The chain couples TRBV7-2 to TRBJ2-1; 8 bases are a match to TRBD2. CDR3 size: 18 residues. The V gene's germline CDR1 is SGHTA and CDR2 FQGNSA. V gave up 1 base and J gave up 6 bases; unmatched junction bases: 14. CDR3 nucleotide sequence: TGTGCCAGCAGCTTAGACCCACAACTAGCGGTATATGTCAATGAGCAGTTCTTC. Its protein is CASSLDPQLAVYVNEQFF.

This clonotype was counted many times. V gene TRBV29-1 combines with J gene TRBJ1-4; D is ambiguous. Trimming left V 1 base short and J 5 bases short, with 8 bases between. CDR1 is SQVTM, CDR2 ANQGSEA, per germline. This CDR3 contains 13 residues. As DNA, the CDR3 is TGCAGCGTTGAAGTCAGGACCAATGAAAAACTGTTTTTT. Translated: CSVEVRTNEKLFF.

The CDR3 protein is CSTRLGPVQYV. The CDR3 DNA reads TGCAGCACCCGATTGGGACCAGTGCAGTACGTC. The rearrangement joins TRBV29-1 to TRBJ2-7, with D perhaps assigned TRBD1 or TRBD2 (5 bases each). CDR3 size: 11 residues. CDR1 is SQVTM and CDR2 is ANQGSEA in the germline V gene. Trimming removed 8 bases at V and 9 bases at J, with 17 bases between.

The CDR3 is CASSSRRASETQYF. The CDR3 coding sequence is TGTGCCAGTAGTAGTCGGAGGGCTTCAGAGACCCAGTACTTC. The rearrangement joins TRBV19 to TRBJ2-5, with D perhaps TRBD2 (6 bases). In germline, CDR1 is LNHDA, CDR2 SQIVND (reference sequence). There are 14 residues in the CDR3. Trimming removed 4 bases at V and 4 bases at J, with 13 bases between.

This clonotype was detected ten times or more. The chain joins TRBV7-2 to TRBJ1-1; D is ambiguous. Germline CDR1 reads SGHTA; CDR2 reads FQGNSA. This CDR3 comprises 13 residues. Trimming took 3 bases from V and 3 from J, leaving 8 bases between them. The CDR3 DNA sequence: TGTGCCAGCAGCTTTGCGCCCCACACTGAAGCTTTCTTT. Its translation is CASSFAPHTEAFF.

This clonotype was seen at least ten times. The chain joins TRBV5-1 to TRBJ1-2, with D unresolved. Germline CDR1 is SGHRS and CDR2 is YFSETQ. This CDR3 contains 17 residues. The ends were cut back, 0 bases at V and 0 bases at J, with 15 bases in the middle. CDR3 in amino acids: CASSLERPGSANYGYTF. In nucleotides, the CDR3 is TGCGCCAGCAGCTTGGAAAGGCCGGGTTCAGCTAACTATGGCTACACCTTC.

The J gene is TRBJ2-3, the V gene TRBV20-1, with 12 nucleotides matching TRBD2. This CDR3 contains 16 residues. V shed 1 base, J shed 4 bases, and the junction held 6 bases outside the gene matches. Germline loops: CDR1 DFQATT, CDR2 SNEGSKA (reference sequence). The DNA of the CDR3 is TGCAGTGCTAGAGTGCTAGCGGGGGGGCCCGCAGATACGCAGTATTTT. Protein sequence: CSARVLAGGPADTQYF.

This clonotype was observed a few times. The chain is built from TRBV7-2 and TRBJ2-7; no reliable D call. The germline gives CDR1 SGHTA, CDR2 FQGNSA. Trimming took off 1 base at V and 7 bases at J, with 14 bases between the two ends. The CDR3 sequence is 14 residues long. This CDR3 is CASSLERRGREQYV. The CDR3 DNA reads as TGTGCCAGCAGCTTAGAAAGACGCGGCAGAGAGCAGTACGTC.

This clonotype came up a few times. V is TRBV5-4 and J is TRBJ2-4, with 9 bases fitting TRBD1. V lost 2 bases to trimming and J lost 7 bases; unmatched junction nucleotides: 1. CDR1 and CDR2 (germline): SGHNT, YYREEE (reference sequence). This CDR3 comprises 13 residues. The DNA of the CDR3 is TGTGCCAGCAGCTTCGGGACAGGGAACATTCAGTACTTC. Its translation: CASSFGTGNIQYF.

J is TRBJ2-7 and V is TRBV6-2 or TRBV6-3; D remains unclear. Germline CDR1 and CDR2: MNHEY and SVGEGT. The CDR3 has 14 amino acids. V was trimmed by 5 bases and J by 4 bases, leaving 15 bases between them. The CDR3 protein is CASSPASDLYEQYF. CDR3 DNA sequence: TGTGCCAGCAGTCCCGCGTCGGATTTGTACGAGCAGTACTTC.

Many counts were recorded for this clonotype. The chain has TRBV5-1 and TRBJ1-1; maybe TRBD1 (5 bases). V lost 2 bases and J 3 bases, leaving 14 bases between the germline ends. CDR3 length equals 15 residues. Per germline, CDR1 SGHRS and CDR2 YFSETQ. The CDR3 is CASSLMGDRDTEAFF. CDR3 sequence (DNA): TGCGCCAGCAGCTTAATGGGGGATCGGGACACTGAAGCTTTCTTT.

This clonotype showed up many times. The CDR3 region is CASSHDRDLGTEAFF. For the CDR3, the DNA is TGCGCCAGCAGCCATGACAGGGACCTTGGAACTGAAGCTTTCTTT. The gene calls are TRBV4-1 and TRBJ1-1, with 7 bases matching TRBD1. This CDR3 spans 15 amino acids. With 3 bases clipped from V and 5 bases from J, the junction kept 9 bases outside the gene matches. Germline V lookup: CDR1 MGHRA, CDR2 YSYEKL.

The table lists this clonotype with a few counts. This chain joins TRBV5-1 and TRBJ2-7; D gene unclear. Trimming left V 4 bases short and J 6 bases short, with 17 bases between. The CDR3 has 14 residues. From germline, CDR1 is SGHRS and CDR2 YFSETQ. Written as DNA, the CDR3 is TGCGCCAGCAGCCTGGATGACCTATTGTCCGAGCAGTACTTC. This codes for CASSLDDLLSEQYF.

The rearrangement uses TRBV7-6 and TRBJ2-7, with D possibly being TRBD2 (7 bases). This CDR3 has 15 amino acids. Germline V lookup: CDR1 SGHVS, CDR2 FNYEAQ. The V gene lost 5 bases and the J gene lost 0 bases, with 14 bases spanning the gap. CDR3 DNA sequence: TGTGCCAGCAGCCAGTGGGGGGGGGCCTCCTACGAGCAGTACTTC. It is translated as CASSQWGGASYEQYF.

The chain links TRBV20-1 to TRBJ1-5; maybe TRBD1 (5 bases). The CDR3 contains 13 residues. The germline CDR1 and CDR2 sequences are DFQATT and SNEGSKA (reference sequence). With 6 bases removed from V and 2 bases from J, the gap between germline ends came to 11 bases. The CDR3 reads CSAPREGNQPQHF. Written as DNA, the CDR3 is TGCAGTGCCCCCAGGGAAGGCAATCAGCCCCAGCATTTT.

This clonotype was counted a few times. The genes are TRBV20-1 and TRBJ2-3, with a tentative D call TRBD1 (7 bases). Trimming shortened V by 5 bases and J by 4 bases, and 16 bases separated the two germline ends. CDR1 and CDR2 (germline): DFQATT, SNEGSKA (reference sequence). This CDR3 has 14 amino acids. CDR3 in amino acids: CSAGRQGGADTQYF. The CDR3 bases are TGCAGTGCTGGAAGACAGGGCGGGGCAGATACGCAGTATTTT.

This clonotype was counted only a few times. J is TRBJ1-1 and V is TRBV7-2; a possible D gene is TRBD1 (6 bases). The ends were cut back, 6 bases at V and 3 bases at J, with 14 bases in the middle. CDR3 size: 14 residues. CDR1 SGHTA and CDR2 FQGNSA come from the germline V gene. This CDR3 reads CASRGSGGYTEAFF. The CDR3 DNA is TGTGCCAGCAGGGGTTCGGGGGGCTACACTGAAGCTTTCTTT.

This clonotype appeared a few times. The gene calls are TRBV7-8 and TRBJ2-3, with 7 bases aligning to TRBD1. The trim removed 2 bases at V and 4 bases at J, leaving 3 bases unmatched. Germline V gene data show CDR1 as SGHVS and CDR2 as FQNEAQ. The CDR3 is made up of 14 amino acids. The CDR3 DNA reads as TGTGCCAGCAGCTTATTCACAGGGGCAGATACGCAGTATTTT. Protein: CASSLFTGADTQYF.